The 23 T cell receptor beta chains in this list originate from one sample, sequenced in a study of type 1 regulatory T cells. Study findings and constraints: Compared with non-Tr1 cells, Tr1 cells showed a narrower TCR repertoire.

These receptors are not linked to any known antigen. TCRdb redid the calling of the reads with MiXCR, one entry per CDR3 protein. The sample yields about 71,000 distinct CDR3 sequences, less than 25% seen once. Sequenced input: cultured type 1 regulatory T (Tr1) cells, either the whole culture or a sorted fraction (not recorded which). These receptors were taken from a human donor in good health.

This clonotype was seen only a few times. The rearrangement links TRBV3-1 to TRBJ2-7; 8 bases agree with TRBD2. The CDR3 contains 14 residues. Germline V gene data show CDR1 as LGHDT and CDR2 as YNNKEL (reference sequence). V shed 8 bases, J shed 4 bases, and the junction held 10 bases outside the gene matches. The CDR3 reads CASGRAGAAYEQYF. The CDR3 nucleotides read TGTGCCAGCGGCCGAGCGGGAGCCGCGTACGAGCAGTACTTC.

V and J are TRBV5-6 and TRBJ1-6; D call uncertain. This CDR3 contains 16 residues. V was pared by 4 bases and J by 3 bases, with 14 bases between. CDR1 and CDR2 (germline): SGHDT, YYEEEE. The CDR3 protein is CASSAAGKNYNSPLHF. In DNA, the CDR3 is TGTGCCAGCAGCGCCGCCGGGAAAAACTATAATTCACCCCTCCACTTT.

This clonotype came up a few times. J is TRBJ1-1 and V is TRBV20-1, with a tentative D call TRBD1 (5 bases). The CDR3 has 13 amino acids. V was pared by 3 bases and J by 0 bases, with 8 bases between. Germline CDR1 is DFQATT and CDR2 is SNEGSKA (reference sequence). This chain's CDR3 is CSASGHLNTEAFF. The CDR3 DNA sequence: TGCAGTGCTAGTGGACACTTGAACACTGAAGCTTTCTTT.

CDR3 bases: TGCGCCAGCGCGGATGCTAACTATGGCTACACCTTC. Amino acids: CASADANYGYTF. The chain uses TRBV5-1 and TRBJ1-2; unclear D gene. This CDR3 is built from 12 residues. Germline CDR1 reads SGHRS; CDR2 reads YFSETQ. V shed 7 bases and J shed 0 bases, with 7 bases lying between them.

This clonotype was seen many times. The chain carries TRBV29-1 and TRBJ1-2; D is unresolved. The CDR3 extends over 11 amino acids. Looked up from germline, CDR1 is SQVTM and CDR2 is ANQGSEA. V shed 4 bases and J shed 5 bases, with 8 bases lying between them. The CDR3 DNA sequence: TGCAGCGTTGTAGCCGGGTATGGCTACACCTTC. Translated: CSVVAGYGYTF. The full variable domain, in which reference TRBV29-1 and TRBJ1-2 provide the parts outside the CDR3, is SAVISQKPSRDICQRGTSLTIQCQVDSQVTMMFWYRQQPGQSLTLIATANQGSEATYESGFVIDKFPISRPNLTFSTLTVSNMSPEDSSIYLCSVVAGYGYTFGSGTRLTVV.

The chain couples TRBV20-1 to TRBJ2-2; D perhaps matches TRBD2 (5 bases). This CDR3 region has 12 residues. V was trimmed by 5 bases and J by 6 bases, leaving 10 bases between them. Per the germline V gene, CDR1 is DFQATT and CDR2 is SNEGSKA (reference sequence). The CDR3 DNA is TGCAGTGCTTCGAGAGCGGCCGGGGAGCTGTTTTTT. Amino acid sequence: CSASRAAGELFF.

A few counts support this clonotype. The rearrangement joins TRBV6-1 to TRBJ2-3; 12 nucleotides agree with TRBD1. Germline trimming cut 5 bases from V and 8 bases from J; bases unmatched to any gene: 11. Per germline, CDR1 MNHNS and CDR2 SASEGT. The CDR3 totals 16 residues. Here the CDR3 reads CASSPLGDRGRGTQYF. In DNA, the CDR3 is TGTGCCAGCAGTCCCCTAGGGGACAGGGGGCGAGGTACGCAGTATTTT.

This clonotype was seen repeatedly, ten times or more. The junction differs from germline at one of its ends, possibly a read error. V and J are TRBV5-1 and TRBJ1-1, with D maybe TRBD1 (6 bases). The CDR3 runs to 13 residues. Germline lookup yields CDR1 SGHRS and CDR2 YFSETQ. Here the CDR3 reads CASSLGGNTEAFF. CDR3 DNA sequence: TGTGCCAGCAGCTTAGGGGGGAACACTGAAGCTTTCTTT.

This clonotype was recorded a few times. The chain is built from TRBV5-8 and TRBJ2-5; the match to TRBD2 covers 12 bases. The germline V gene has CDR1 SGHTS and CDR2 YDEGEE. This CDR3 spans 17 amino acids. The ends lost 5 bases at V and 3 bases at J; junction bases unmatched: 11. CDR3 in amino acids: CASSSRLAGVSEETQYF. The CDR3 DNA sequence: TGTGCCAGCAGTTCAAGACTAGCGGGAGTTTCGGAAGAGACCCAGTACTTC.

This clonotype was seen a few times. The chain links TRBV7-9 to TRBJ1-1; no definite D call. CDR1 and CDR2 (germline): SEHNR, FQNEAQ (reference sequence). Trimming removed 0 bases from V and 7 bases from J, with 9 bases in between. This CDR3 comprises 13 residues. CDR3 loop: CASSLAGLGEAFF. The DNA of the CDR3 is TGTGCCAGCAGCTTAGCCGGGCTCGGTGAAGCTTTCTTT.

This clonotype appeared a few times. This chain joins TRBV20-1 and TRBJ1-5, with a weak D call TRBD1 (5 bases). The V and J ends lost 3 bases and 6 bases respectively, with 15 bases between them. CDR1 and CDR2 (germline): DFQATT, SNEGSKA (reference sequence). The CDR3 sequence is 14 residues long. The CDR3 DNA reads as TGCAGTGCTAGTCTTAACTCGGGGGTTCAGCCCCAGCATTTT. Amino acids: CSASLNSGVQPQHF.

This clonotype was seen more than once but under ten times. V usage is TRBV20-1 and J usage is TRBJ1-4, with D tentatively TRBD1 (5 bases). V lost 0 bases, J lost 8 bases, and 10 bases lay in between. Germline assignment: CDR1 DFQATT and CDR2 SNEGSKA (reference sequence). The length of the CDR3 is 13 residues. The CDR3 DNA sequence: TGCAGTGCTAGAGATCCAGGGTGGGAAAAACTGTTTTTT. Translated: CSARDPGWEKLFF.

This clonotype was picked up a small number of times. The chain recombines TRBV10-3 with TRBJ1-1, with a weak D call TRBD1 (5 bases). CDR1 is ENHRY, CDR2 SYGVKD, per germline. The CDR3 length is 14 residues. The ends were cut back, 2 bases at V and 0 bases at J, with 7 bases in the middle. The CDR3, as DNA: TGTGCCATCAGTGAGCCAGGGTTGAACACTGAAGCTTTCTTT. It codes for CAISEPGLNTEAFF.

This chain connects TRBV5-1 to TRBJ1-1, with D perhaps matching TRBD1 (6 bases). Germline values: CDR1 SGHRS, CDR2 YFSETQ. The CDR3 contains 14 residues. V gave up 0 bases and J gave up 4 bases, with 10 bases separating them. Here the CDR3 DNA reads TGCGCCAGCAGCTTGGACAGGGTAGGCACTGAAGCTTTCTTT. Translating gives CASSLDRVGTEAFF. The full variable domain, in which reference TRBV5-1 and TRBJ1-1 provide the parts outside the CDR3, is KAGVTQTPRYLIKTRGQQVTLSCSPISGHRSVSWYQQTPGQGLQFLFEYFSETQRNKGNFPGRFSGRQFSNSRSEMNVSTLELGDSALYLCASSLDRVGTEAFFGQGTRLTVV.

A few counts support this clonotype. The rearrangement joins TRBV12-3 or TRBV12-4 to TRBJ2-5; D remains unclear. V was trimmed by 3 bases and J by 2 bases, leaving 10 bases between them. The CDR3 is 14 amino acids. CDR3 DNA sequence: TGTGCCAGCAGTTTTGACGGCTTACAAGAGACCCAGTACTTC. The encoded protein is CASSFDGLQETQYF.

This clonotype has a handful of counts. The J gene is TRBJ1-1, the V gene TRBV5-5, with a possible D match to TRBD1 (6 bases). Germline loops: CDR1 SGHKS, CDR2 YYEKEE (reference sequence). CDR3 length: 13 residues. With 0 bases removed from V and 11 bases from J, the gap between germline ends came to 14 bases. The CDR3 DNA is TGTGCCAGCAGCTTGGACAGGGTAGTTAAGGCTTTCTTT. It yields the protein CASSLDRVVKAFF.

The V gene is TRBV18, the J gene TRBJ2-7; no clear D. This CDR3 has 13 amino acids. V lost 6 bases, J lost 3 bases, and 12 bases lay in between. Germline V gene sequence: CDR1 KGHSH, CDR2 LQKENI. The CDR3 region has the DNA TGTGCCAGCTCTTCCCAGATTGGCTACGAGCAGTACTTC. As protein: CASSSQIGYEQYF.

CDR3 sequence: CASGRKNNEQFF. CDR3 nucleotide sequence: TGTGCCAGCGGGAGGAAGAACAATGAGCAGTTCTTC. The chain links TRBV6-2 or TRBV6-3 to TRBJ2-1; TRBD2 is a possible D gene (6 bases). The CDR3 consists of 12 residues. V lost 8 bases, J lost 5 bases, and 10 bases lay in between. Germline V gene lookup returns CDR1 MNHEY and CDR2 SVGEGT.

The sample holds many counts of this clonotype. V and J are TRBV19 and TRBJ2-1; tentatively, D is TRBD1 (5 bases). The CDR3 is made up of 13 amino acids. Germline V CDR1 and CDR2: LNHDA, SQIVND (reference sequence). Trimming pared 7 bases from V and 8 bases from J, leaving 15 bases between. The CDR3 reads CASNSGQMDEQFF. The CDR3 coding sequence is TGTGCCAGTAACTCAGGGCAGATGGATGAGCAGTTCTTC.

There are many counts of this clonotype. V gene TRBV6-5 combines with J gene TRBJ2-7; D is perhaps TRBD1 (6 bases). The CDR3 has 14 residues. V was clipped by 5 bases and J by 6 bases, with 17 bases between them. Germline V lookup: CDR1 MNHEY, CDR2 SVGAGI. The CDR3 loop reads CASSLLTGDGEQYF. Written as DNA, the CDR3 is TGTGCCAGCAGTCTCCTGACAGGAGATGGCGAGCAGTACTTC.

This clonotype turned up a few times. The rearrangement links TRBV4-1 to TRBJ2-3; D call uncertain. The CDR3 has 12 residues. Germline CDR1 reads MGHRA; CDR2 reads YSYEKL. V lost 1 base and J 4 bases, leaving 3 bases between the germline ends. The CDR3: CASSQVSDTQYF. CDR3 nucleotides: TGCGCCAGCAGCCAAGTTTCAGATACGCAGTATTTT.

V usage is TRBV20-1 and J usage is TRBJ2-1, with 8 bases identical to TRBD2. V lost 5 bases, J lost 2 bases, and 5 bases stayed unmatched. CDR1 DFQATT and CDR2 SNEGSKA come from the germline V gene (reference sequence). The CDR3 totals 14 residues. DNA of the CDR3: TGCAGTGCTTATAGCGGGACCGCCTACAATGAGCAGTTCTTC. Protein sequence: CSAYSGTAYNEQFF.

J is TRBJ1-3 and V is TRBV10-3, with D perhaps matching TRBD1 (5 bases). The CDR3 runs to 15 residues. Trimming removed 2 bases from V and 3 bases from J, with 11 bases in between. CDR1 and CDR2 from the germline V gene are ENHRY and SYGVKD. CDR3 nucleotides: TGTGCCATCAGTGAGACTGGGACGCTTGGAAACACCATATATTTT. This sequence encodes CAISETGTLGNTIYF.